There are a few counts of the clone carrying this TCR beta chain. The ends were cut back, 5 bases at V and 6 bases at J, with 11 bases in the middle. Germline CDR1 is SGHVS and CDR2 is FQNEAQ. The CDR3 sequence is 13 residues long. The entry originates in a study of T-cell reconstitution after alpha-beta-depleted transplantation in children. The TCRbeta library was prepared with unique molecular identifiers. A single record per CDR3 protein comes from TCRdb applying MiXCR to the PCR reads. The sample yields about 400,000 distinct CDR3 sequences, about an eighth seen once. This receptor was taken from a human donor who donated a stem cell graft to a child with Fanconi anemia. This chain joins TRBV7-8 and TRBJ1-5; D remains unclear. The sequencing used PBMCs, collected from the stem cell graft. The DNA of the CDR3 is TGTGCCAGCAGCCCATCGACAATTCAGCCCCAGCATTTT. Translating gives CASSPSTIQPQHF. The variable domain in full, with the rest retrieved from reference TRBV7-8 and TRBJ1-5, is GAGVSQSPRYKVAKRGQDVALRCDPISGHVSLFWYQQALGQGPEFLTYFQNEAQLDKSGLPSDRFFAERPEGSVSTLKIQRTQQEDSAVYLCASSPSTIQPQHFGDGTRLSIL.